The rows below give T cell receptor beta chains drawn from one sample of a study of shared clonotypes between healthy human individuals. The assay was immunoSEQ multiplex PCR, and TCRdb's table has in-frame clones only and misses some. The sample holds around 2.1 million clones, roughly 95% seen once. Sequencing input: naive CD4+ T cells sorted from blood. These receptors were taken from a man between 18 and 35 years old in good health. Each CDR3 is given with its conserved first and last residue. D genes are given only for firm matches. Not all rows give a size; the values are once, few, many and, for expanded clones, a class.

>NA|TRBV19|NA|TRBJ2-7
TGTGCCAGTAGTATCAGTCGCTTATCCTACGAGCAGTACTTC
CASSISRLSYEQYF
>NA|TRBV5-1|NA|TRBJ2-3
TGCGCCAGCAGCCGACTAGTAGCAGATACGCAGTATTTT
CASSRLVADTQYF
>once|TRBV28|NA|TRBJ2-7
TGTGCCAGCATCGCCCGGGTTGGGGTGAGCTACGAGCAGTACTTC
CASIARVGVSYEQYF
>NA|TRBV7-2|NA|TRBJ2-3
TGTGCCAGCAGCCCCGATAGGGGATTGGCAGATACGCAGTATTTT
CASSPDRGLADTQYF
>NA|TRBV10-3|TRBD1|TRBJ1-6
TGTGCCATCACTGGACAGGGGGATTCACCCCTCCACTTT
CAITGQGDSPLHF
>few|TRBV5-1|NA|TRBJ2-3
TGCGCCAGCAGCCTCAGCACAGATACGCAGTATTTT
CASSLSTDTQYF
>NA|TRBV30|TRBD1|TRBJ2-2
TGTGCCTGGAAAACAGGGGTAACCGGGGAGCTGTTTTTT
CAWKTGVTGELFF
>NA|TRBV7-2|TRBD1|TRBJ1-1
TGTGCCAGCACACGGGGACAGGGGAGGACTGAAGCTTTCTTT
CASTRGQGRTEAFF
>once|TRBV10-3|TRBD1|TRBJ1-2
TGTGCCATCAGTGAGGGACAGGGTGACTACACCTTC
CAISEGQGDYTF
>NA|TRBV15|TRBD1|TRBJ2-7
TGTGCCACCAGCAGAGAATGGACAGGCTCCTACGAGCAGTACTTC
CATSREWTGSYEQYF
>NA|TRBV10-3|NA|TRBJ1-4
TGTGCCATCAGTGAGGGGGGTGAAAAACTGTTTTTT
CAISEGGEKLFF
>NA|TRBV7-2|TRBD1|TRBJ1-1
TGTGCCAGCAGCTTACAGGGACAGGGAAACACTGAAGCTTTCTTT
CASSLQGQGNTEAFF
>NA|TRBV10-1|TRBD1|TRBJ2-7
TGCGCCAGCAGTGAGTCGGGGACAGGTTCCTACGAGCAGTACTTC
CASSESGTGSYEQYF
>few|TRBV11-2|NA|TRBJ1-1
TGTGCCACCCGAAGAACAGAGAACACTGAAGCTTTCTTT
CATRRTENTEAFF
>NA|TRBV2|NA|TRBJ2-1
TGTGCCAGCGCTTTTGGTGAGCAGTTCTTC
CASAFGEQFF
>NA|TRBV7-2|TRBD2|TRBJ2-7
TGTGCCAGCAGCATCATACTAGCGGCCCCCTCCTACGAGCAGTACTTC
CASSIILAAPSYEQYF
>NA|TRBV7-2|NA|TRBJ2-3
TGTGCCAGCACCCCAGGGGGGGGGCGCTCCCCAGATACGCAGTATTTT
CASTPGGGRSPDTQYF
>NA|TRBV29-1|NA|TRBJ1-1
TGCAGCCCCGGGGGGGCGAACACTGAAGCTTTCTTT
CSPGGANTEAFF